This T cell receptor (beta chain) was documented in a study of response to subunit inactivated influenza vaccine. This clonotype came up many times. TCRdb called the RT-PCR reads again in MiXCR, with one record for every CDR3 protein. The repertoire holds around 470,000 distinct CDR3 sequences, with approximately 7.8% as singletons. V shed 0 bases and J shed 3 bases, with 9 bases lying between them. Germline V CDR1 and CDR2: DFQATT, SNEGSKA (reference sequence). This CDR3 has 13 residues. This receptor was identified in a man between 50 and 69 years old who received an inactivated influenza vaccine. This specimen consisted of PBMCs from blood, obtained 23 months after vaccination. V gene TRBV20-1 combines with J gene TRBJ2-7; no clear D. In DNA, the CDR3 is TGCAGTGCTAGAGATCTTAGCAGCTACGAGCAGTACTTC. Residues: CSARDLSSYEQYF.